This is a list of T cell receptor beta chains from one sample in a study of blood T cells in healthy people across ages. TCRdb reanalysed the 5' RACE reads using MiXCR and keeps one entry per CDR3 protein. The sample consists of about 780,000 distinct CDR3 sequences, 46% of them appearing once. Sequencing was carried out using blood. The receptors here all came from an elderly man in good health. CDR3s include the opening cysteine and the closing phenylalanine or tryptophan. Fields, in order: CDR3 length, J gene, clone size, V gene, D gene, CDR3 DNA, CDR3 protein. D genes are given only for firm matches. Only part of the rows carry a size: once, few, many, or a class if the clone is expanded.

13,TRBJ2-5,few,TRBV27,NA,TGTGCCAGCAGTTTCGACCATCAAGAGACCCAGTACTTC,CASSFDHQETQYF
17,TRBJ2-3,few,TRBV24-1,TRBD2,TGTGCCACCAGTGATCCGGGGACTAGCGGGAGTCGAGATACGCAGTATTTT,CATSDPGTSGSRDTQYF
15,TRBJ2-2,NA,TRBV4-2,TRBD2,TGTGCCAGCAGCCCGTTAGCGGGACGAACCGGGGAGCTGTTTTTT,CASSPLAGRTGELFF
13,TRBJ2-7,NA,TRBV30,NA,TGTGCCTGGAGTGTAGGCCACTCCTACGAGCAGTACTTC,CAWSVGHSYEQYF
15,TRBJ1-5,few,TRBV5-1,NA,TGCGCCAGCAGCTTGGGCCAGGGGTTGAATCAGCCCCAGCATTTT,CASSLGQGLNQPQHF
12,TRBJ2-7,many,TRBV12-3/TRBV12-4,NA,TGTGCCAGCAGCTTACGATCCTACGAGCAGTACTTC,CASSLRSYEQYF
11,TRBJ2-5,NA,TRBV7-9,NA,TGTGCCAGCAGCTCACTAGGAGACCAGTACTTC,CASSSLGDQYF
14,TRBJ2-1,NA,TRBV20-1,TRBD1,TGCAGTGCTCGCACAGGGGACTCCTACAATGAGCAGTTCTTC,CSARTGDSYNEQFF
14,TRBJ2-7,NA,TRBV5-8,TRBD2,TGTGCCAGCAGCTCCCGACTAGCCGTCTACGAGCAGTACTTC,CASSSRLAVYEQYF
15,TRBJ1-2,few,TRBV14,NA,TGTGCCAGCAGCCAAGATGAGAGGCGGCAATATGGCTACACCTTC,CASSQDERRQYGYTF
13,TRBJ2-5,many,TRBV12-3/TRBV12-4,NA,TGTGCCAGCGCCGCCGGGAAACAAGAGACCCAGTACTTC,CASAAGKQETQYF
15,TRBJ2-1,NA,TRBV4-3,NA,TGCGCCAGCAGCCAAGAGGGTTATCAGTACAATGAGCAGTTCTTC,CASSQEGYQYNEQFF
16,TRBJ2-2,few,TRBV5-1,NA,TGCGCCAGCAGCTTGGCCGTCGGACTCAACACCGGGGAGCTGTTTTTT,CASSLAVGLNTGELFF
15,TRBJ2-3,NA,TRBV5-1,NA,TGCGCCAGCAGCGTCCTCGGATGGGAGTCAGATACGCAGTATTTT,CASSVLGWESDTQYF
18,TRBJ1-2,NA,TRBV30,TRBD1,TGTGCCTGGAGTGCAGGGCTTGCCGGGACAGGGGGCGGCTATGGCTACACCTTC,CAWSAGLAGTGGGYGYTF
11,TRBJ2-1,NA,TRBV20-1,TRBD2,TGCAGTGCTGGGACTAGTAGTGAGCAGTTCTTC,CSAGTSSEQFF
16,TRBJ1-5,NA,TRBV4-3,TRBD1,TGCGCCAGCAGCCAAGAGCGACAGGGGAGCAATCAGCCCCAGCATTTT,CASSQERQGSNQPQHF
14,TRBJ2-5,few,TRBV12-3/TRBV12-4,TRBD2,TGTGCCAGCAGTTCGGGACTACCGGAAGAGACCCAGTACTTC,CASSSGLPEETQYF
13,TRBJ2-3,few,TRBV7-2,NA,TGTGCCAGCAGCAATAGTGCCACAGATACGCAGTATTTT,CASSNSATDTQYF
18,TRBJ2-3,NA,TRBV20-1,NA,TGCAGTGCTGCAGTCCGTTTTCGGGGCGGGGAGAGCACAGATACGCAGTATTTT,CSAAVRFRGGESTDTQYF
15,TRBJ2-5,NA,TRBV6-2/TRBV6-3,TRBD2,TGTGCCAGCAGTTGGGGACTAGCGGGAACGGAGACCCAGTACTTC,CASSWGLAGTETQYF
16,TRBJ2-2,NA,TRBV5-1,NA,TGCGCCAGCAGCATAGGGACGAAGCGGAACACCGGGGAGCTGTTTTTT,CASSIGTKRNTGELFF
16,TRBJ2-7,NA,TRBV7-2,TRBD2,TGTGCCAGCAGCCAAACCGGGACTAGCGTCTCCTACGAGCAGTACTTC,CASSQTGTSVSYEQYF
15,TRBJ2-2,few,TRBV30,TRBD2,TGTGCCTGGAGGTACGCGGGAGGTCCCACCGGGGAGCTGTTTTTT,CAWRYAGGPTGELFF
15,TRBJ2-7,few,TRBV20-1,TRBD1,TGCAGTGCTGGTAAAAGACAGGGGCTGGATTACGAGCAGTACTTC,CSAGKRQGLDYEQYF
11,TRBJ2-7,many,TRBV29-1,NA,TGCAGCGTAACCGGAGGGGGCGAGCAGTACTTC,CSVTGGGEQYF
13,TRBJ2-7,NA,TRBV14,TRBD1,TGTGCCAGTAGGCGACAGGGTGGGTACGAGCAGTACTTC,CASRRQGGYEQYF
17,TRBJ2-1,NA,TRBV10-3,NA,TGTGCCATCAGTGAGTCAACAGGGAGACTAGCAGGCAATGAGCAGTTCTTC,CAISESTGRLAGNEQFF
14,TRBJ1-2,NA,TRBV4-1,NA,TGCGCCAGCAGCCAAGATAAGGTCTACTATGGCTACACCTTC,CASSQDKVYYGYTF
15,TRBJ2-1,NA,TRBV6-5,TRBD2,TGTGCCAGCAGTTACGTAGCGGGAGAGTACAATGAGCAGTTCTTC,CASSYVAGEYNEQFF
14,TRBJ2-1,many,TRBV28,NA,TGTGCCAGCAGTCCGACTCTACTATACAATGAGCAGTTCTTC,CASSPTLLYNEQFF
13,TRBJ1-5,NA,TRBV20-1,NA,TGCAGTGCTCGAATCAGATACAATCAGCCCCAGCATTTT,CSARIRYNQPQHF
11,TRBJ2-3,few,TRBV12-3/TRBV12-4,NA,TGTGCCAGCAGTTCCCAAGATACGCAGTATTTT,CASSSQDTQYF
13,TRBJ2-1,NA,TRBV6-5,NA,TGTGCCAGCAGCCGGGACGAGTACAATGAGCAGTTCTTC,CASSRDEYNEQFF
16,TRBJ2-7,few,TRBV20-1,TRBD1,TGCAGTGCTAGAGATATAGCCGGGACAGGGACCCACGAGCAGTACTTC,CSARDIAGTGTHEQYF
15,TRBJ2-3,many,TRBV20-1,NA,TGCAGTGCACAGAAGGGCGGCGCCGTCCCAGATACGCAGTATTTT,CSAQKGGAVPDTQYF
14,TRBJ2-3,NA,TRBV28,NA,TGTGCCAGCTCACGACGGGGGGCCGCAGATACGCAGTATTTT,CASSRRGAADTQYF
13,TRBJ1-1,few,TRBV29-1,NA,TGCAGCGCCTCTGACGGATTGAACACTGAAGCTTTCTTT,CSASDGLNTEAFF
16,TRBJ2-5,NA,TRBV10-3,TRBD2,TGTGCCATCAGTGAGTATGAAACGGGAGGGCCGAATGAGCAGTACTTC,CAISEYETGGPNEQYF
14,TRBJ1-5,NA,TRBV20-1,TRBD1,TGCAGTGCCGAAGGGGGCTTTGGCAATCAGCCCCAGCATTTT,CSAEGGFGNQPQHF
15,TRBJ1-1,NA,TRBV14,TRBD1,TGTGCCAGCAGCTCCTGGGACAGGCTGAACACTGAAGCTTTCTTT,CASSSWDRLNTEAFF
16,TRBJ2-1,NA,TRBV10-3,NA,TGTGCCATCAGTGGGCCCCCGGGAGAGGTCTACAATGAGCAGTTCTTC,CAISGPPGEVYNEQFF